What follows is one T cell receptor (beta chain) and its context. Its antigen is unidentified. The data were taken from a study of siplizumab effects on memory and regulatory T cells. Findings of the study overall: Confirmatory evidence of suppressive function in proliferating siplizumab-culture Tregs was not obtained.

This CDR3 spans 16 amino acids. The junction had 13 bases not matched to a gene; V was cut back by 4 bases and J by 7 bases. Germline lookup yields CDR1 SEHNR and CDR2 FQNEAQ (reference sequence). Generated by immunoSEQ multiplex PCR, the TCRdb table keeps only in-frame clones and is missing some. Altogether 94,000 or so clones are present, approximately 97% being singletons, with the ten largest covering under 0.04%. This clonotype was obtained from a human donor in good health. The rearrangement links TRBV7-9 to TRBJ2-1, with 7 nucleotides matching TRBD1. The sample consisted of naive CD4+ T cells sorted from blood. CDR3 DNA sequence: TGTGCCAGCAGCTATGTAGGGGGCGCCGGGCGTAATGAGCAGTTCTTC. This codes for CASSYVGGAGRNEQFF.